The 17 T cell receptor beta chains below all came from one sample that was sequenced in a study of blood T cell repertoires in COVID-19 (dated by TCRdb to the early 2020s). Library method: the immunoSEQ multiplex PCR assay. Here the immuneACCESS table is served through TCRdb, limited to in-frame sequences with V and J called. Missing clones are a known gap in these copies; in checked studies unresolved V genes cover under half, and the rest lacks a known reason. The sample table contains about 390,000 clones; only one count was recorded for 80% to 90% of them. The ten largest clones take up roughly 9.4% of the sample. Sequenced material: PBMCs or T cells enriched from blood (not recorded which). The receptor set was obtained from a woman aged 50 to 60 who had recovered from COVID-19.

V is TRBV2 and J is TRBJ2-3; 8 bases align to TRBD2. V lost 4 bases and J lost 0; bases outside the gene matches: 3. Germline loops: CDR1 SNHLY, CDR2 FYNNEI. The CDR3 has 15 amino acids. CDR3 bases: TGTGCCAGCAGTGGCGGGGGGTCTAGCACAGATACGCAGTATTTT. Translated, it gives CASSGGGSSTDTQYF.

The chain couples TRBV9 to TRBJ1-3; 10 bases map to TRBD1. The CDR3 covers 17 residues. V gave up 1 base and J gave up 0 bases; unmatched junction bases: 4. Germline V lookup: CDR1 SGDLS, CDR2 YYNGEE. The CDR3 bases are TGTGCCAGCAGCGTACGGACAGGGGGAGACTCTGGAAACACCATATATTTT. Protein sequence: CASSVRTGGDSGNTIYF.

This chain links TRBV2 with TRBJ1-6; tentative D call: TRBD1 (5 bases). This CDR3 spans 15 amino acids. The germline V and J ends were trimmed by 7 bases and 7 bases, with 17 bases remaining between them. Germline V lookup: CDR1 SNHLY, CDR2 FYNNEI. The CDR3 DNA follows: TGTGCCAGCACACAGGAGCTTCCTGGCAATTCACCCCTCCACTTT. It is translated as CASTQELPGNSPLHF.

The chain is built from TRBV5-4 and TRBJ2-7, with D possibly being TRBD1 (5 bases). The CDR3 is made up of 16 amino acids. CDR1 and CDR2 from the germline V gene are SGHNT and YYREEE (reference sequence). The V gene lost 4 bases and the J gene lost 3 bases, with 20 bases spanning the gap. The DNA of the CDR3 is TGTGCCAGCAGCGATGCCAGGGCCCCCAAAGGCTACGAGCAGTACTTC. This translates into CASSDARAPKGYEQYF. The full variable domain, with the rest looked up from reference TRBV5-4 and TRBJ2-7, is ETGVTQSPTHLIKTRGQQVTLRCSSQSGHNTVSWYQQALGQGPQFIFQYYREEENGRGNFPPRFSGLQFPNYSSELNVNALELDDSALYLCASSDARAPKGYEQYFGPGTRLTVT.

The rearrangement uses TRBV27 and TRBJ1-5; TRBD1 aligns across 9 bases. The germline CDR1 and CDR2 sequences are MNHEY and SMNVEV (reference sequence). V lost 6 bases, J lost 4 bases, and 10 bases stayed unmatched. The CDR3 contains 16 residues. The CDR3 reads CASRSNTGGENQPQHF. In DNA form, the CDR3 reads TGTGCCAGCAGGTCAAACACAGGGGGCGAAAATCAGCCCCAGCATTTT.

This clone has only one observation. The chain carries TRBV2 and TRBJ1-2, with TRBD1 identical over 7 bases. Germline CDR1 is SNHLY and CDR2 is FYNNEI. This CDR3 is 13 amino acids long. The V and J ends lost 6 bases and 2 bases, in that order; junction bases with no gene match: 3. The CDR3 region is CASSADRNYGYTF. CDR3 sequence (DNA): TGTGCCAGCAGCGCGGACAGGAACTATGGCTACACCTTC.

The rearrangement joins TRBV7-3 to TRBJ2-1; 7 bases map to TRBD1. V lost 6 bases, J lost 7 bases, and 9 bases stayed unmatched. CDR3 size: 14 residues. In germline, CDR1 is SGHTA, CDR2 FQGTGA. This chain's CDR3 is CASSPGSGGNEQFF. In DNA, the CDR3 is TGTGCCAGCAGTCCAGGGTCAGGGGGAAATGAGCAGTTCTTC.

The chain combines TRBV7-9 with TRBJ1-1; possible D gene TRBD1, 5 bases. Germline CDR1 is SEHNR and CDR2 is FQNEAQ (reference sequence). This CDR3 has 14 residues. The V end lost 5 bases, the J end lost 0 bases, and 10 bases lay between the germline ends. The CDR3 reads CASSKTEMNTEAFF. The CDR3 DNA is TGTGCCAGCAGCAAGACAGAGATGAACACTGAAGCTTTCTTT. The full variable domain, with the rest looked up from reference TRBV7-9 and TRBJ1-1, is DTGVSQNPRHKITKRGQNVTFRCDPISEHNRLYWYRQTLGQGPEFLTYFQNEAQLEKSRLLSDRFSAERPKGSFSTLEIQRTEQGDSAMYLCASSKTEMNTEAFFGQGTRLTVV.

The V and J genes are TRBV29-1 and TRBJ1-4, with a possible D match to TRBD1 (5 bases). The ends were cut back, 5 bases at V and 3 bases at J, with 10 bases in the middle. Germline V gives CDR1 SQVTM, CDR2 ANQGSEA. The CDR3 totals 13 residues. DNA of the CDR3: TGCAGCGTTTCAGGGTCTTCTAATGAAAAACTGTTTTTT. Its protein is CSVSGSSNEKLFF. The full variable domain, completed using reference TRBV29-1 and TRBJ1-4, is SAVISQKPSRDICQRGTSLTIQCQVDSQVTMMFWYRQQPGQSLTLIATANQGSEATYESGFVIDKFPISRPNLTFSTLTVSNMSPEDSSIYLCSVSGSSNEKLFFGSGTQLSVL.

In its sample, this clone was seen once. V usage is TRBV5-1 and J usage is TRBJ1-2, with D possibly matching TRBD1 (5 bases). The V gene lost 0 bases and the J gene lost 1 base, with 19 bases spanning the gap. Germline CDR1 reads SGHRS; CDR2 reads YFSETQ. The CDR3 has 18 residues. The CDR3 is CASSLGAGKVSLNYGYTF. The CDR3 region has the DNA TGCGCCAGCAGCTTGGGGGCAGGGAAAGTGTCACTTAACTATGGCTACACCTTC.

This chain links TRBV15 with TRBJ2-7; 9 bases align to TRBD2. Germline loops: CDR1 LNHNV, CDR2 YYDKDF (reference sequence). The CDR3 is 14 amino acids. Trimming took 5 bases from V and 3 from J; bases not matched to a gene: 5. The CDR3: CATSGASGVYEQYF. DNA of the CDR3: TGTGCCACCAGCGGGGCTAGCGGGGTCTACGAGCAGTACTTC.

This sequence joins TRBV2 and TRBJ2-7; 9 bases align to TRBD1. CDR3 size: 15 residues. Germline CDR1 reads SNHLY; CDR2 reads FYNNEI. The V and J ends lost 3 bases and 6 bases, in that order; junction bases with no gene match: 9. As DNA, the CDR3 is TGTGCCAGCAGTGAGTTGGGACAGGGAATTGGCGAGCAGTACTTC. Its protein is CASSELGQGIGEQYF.

The J gene is TRBJ2-5, the V gene TRBV7-9; 9 nucleotides agree with TRBD2. The germline CDR1 and CDR2 sequences are SEHNR and FQNEAQ (reference sequence). The V segment lost 5 bases and the J segment 4 bases; nucleotides outside the gene matches: 2. This CDR3 spans 13 amino acids. The CDR3 DNA follows: TGTGCCAGCAGCCCGCGGGAGGGAGAGACCCAGTACTTC. It translates to CASSPREGETQYF.

V and J are TRBV7-9 and TRBJ2-3; 7 positions agree with TRBD2. Trimming took 1 base from V and 4 from J; bases not matched to a gene: 5. The CDR3 totals 15 residues. Per the germline V gene, CDR1 is SEHNR and CDR2 is FQNEAQ (reference sequence). The CDR3 DNA is TGTGCCAGCAGCTTAGTTCCGGGGGGTGCAGATACGCAGTATTTT. Translation gives CASSLVPGGADTQYF.

This chain links TRBV27 with TRBJ1-6, with TRBD1 matching over 8 bases. Germline V gene data show CDR1 as MNHEY and CDR2 as SMNVEV (reference sequence). V was clipped by 3 bases and J by 13 bases; unmatched bases: 5. The CDR3 length is 13 residues. CDR3 bases: TGTGCCAGCAGTTTCCAGGGGGCTGGTCCCCTCCACTTT. Translated: CASSFQGAGPLHF.

The rearrangement joins TRBV20-1 to TRBJ2-7; D possibly corresponds to TRBD1 (5 bases). This CDR3 region has 11 residues. V gave up 2 bases and J gave up 5 bases, with 7 bases separating them. Germline values: CDR1 DFQATT, CDR2 SNEGSKA (reference sequence). CDR3 region: CSARSGHEQYF. CDR3 in DNA: TGCAGTGCTAGATCAGGGCACGAGCAGTACTTC.

The chain employs TRBV6-5 and TRBJ1-2; D gene unclear. Trimming stripped 2 bases from V and 10 bases from J, with 14 bases between. Germline loops: CDR1 MNHEY, CDR2 SVGAGI. There are 13 residues in the CDR3. This CDR3 reads CASSYPRGLYYTF. The CDR3 DNA reads as TGTGCCAGCAGTTACCCCCGTGGGCTGTACTACACCTTC.